This TCR beta chain originates from a study of blood T cell repertoires in COVID-19. Produced via immunoSEQ multiplex PCR; TCRdb's table is partial and in-frame only. The sample includes over 150,000 clones, approximately 90% of them seen just once. V shed 0 bases and J shed 4 bases, with 13 bases lying between them. The CDR3 has 16 amino acids. Germline-derived CDR1 and CDR2 are SGHRS and YFSETQ. The chain couples TRBV5-1 to TRBJ2-2, with D possibly TRBD1 on 5 matching bases. The origin of this receptor is a man between 18 and 29 years old with COVID-19, enrolled during active disease. Material for sequencing was peripheral blood. As DNA, the CDR3 is TGCGCCAGCAGCTTGGGAGAAAGACAGATCACCGGGGAGCTGTTTTTT. This gives the protein CASSLGERQITGELFF.